Each of the 8 T cell receptor beta chains below was sequenced from the same sample in a study of blood T cell repertoires in COVID-19 (dated by TCRdb to the early 2020s). The method behind the library was the immunoSEQ multiplex PCR assay. This is the immuneACCESS table as TCRdb keeps it, with only in-frame sequences that have V and J called. A part of the clones is gone; compared with another copy, unresolved V genes explain less than half, and the rest is unexplained. Across this sample there are around 200,000 clones, with 80% to 90% seen only once. Of the sample, roughly 20% falls within the top ten clones. The sample consisted of peripheral blood. The source is a man in his 70s with active or convalescent COVID-19.

The chain is built from TRBV9 and TRBJ2-7, with 7 bases lining up with TRBD2. From germline, CDR1 is SGDLS and CDR2 YYNGEE. CDR3 size: 14 residues. The junction had 7 bases not matched to a gene; V was cut back by 0 bases and J by 7 bases. The CDR3 DNA sequence: TGTGCCAGCAGCGTAGGACTAGCCGAGAGGGAGCAGTACTTC. Protein: CASSVGLAEREQYF.

This clone was observed once. The rearrangement uses TRBV30 and TRBJ1-5; the D is unclear. Germline V gene lookup returns CDR1 GTSNPN and CDR2 SVGIG (reference sequence). This CDR3 has 16 amino acids. The V end was cut by 2 bases, the J end by 4 bases, with 18 bases between. The CDR3 spells CAWSSQSPRHNQPQHF. The CDR3 nucleotides are TGTGCCTGGAGTTCCCAATCCCCCAGGCATAATCAGCCCCAGCATTTT.

This sequence joins TRBV15 and TRBJ1-5; possibly TRBD1 for D (5 bases). Per the germline V gene, CDR1 is LNHNV and CDR2 is YYDKDF (reference sequence). The CDR3 loop spans 15 amino acids. Trimming stripped 0 bases from V and 5 bases from J, with 11 bases between. CDR3 in DNA: TGTGCCACCAGCAGAGATCGGCAGGGTGATCAGCCCCAGCATTTT. Translation gives CATSRDRQGDQPQHF. The whole variable domain, filled in from reference TRBV15 and TRBJ1-5, reads DAMVIQNPRYQVTQFGKPVTLSCSQTLNHNVMYWYQQKSSQAPKLLFHYYDKDFNNEADTPDNFQSRRPNTSFCFLDIRSPGLGDTAMYLCATSRDRQGDQPQHFGDGTRLSIL.

This clone occurred once. The chain joins TRBV27 to TRBJ2-7; 8 bases are shared with TRBD1. The CDR3 extends over 14 amino acids. The trim removed 6 bases at V and 2 bases at J, leaving 6 bases unmatched. From germline, CDR1 is MNHEY and CDR2 SMNVEV (reference sequence). The CDR3 region has the DNA TGTGCCAGCAGGATCGGACAGGGACCCTACGAGCAGTACTTC. Translated: CASRIGQGPYEQYF.

The chain joins TRBV9 to TRBJ2-7, with 10 positions matching TRBD2. Germline V gene sequence: CDR1 SGDLS, CDR2 YYNGEE. The CDR3 runs 15 residues. Trimming cost V 5 bases and J 2 bases; bases outside gene matches: 7. The DNA of the CDR3 is TGTGCCAGCAGTAAACGGACTAGCGGAGCCTACGAGCAGTACTTC. It translates to CASSKRTSGAYEQYF. Looking up the rest from reference TRBV9 and TRBJ2-7 gives the full variable domain: DSGVTQTPKHLITATGQRVTLRCSPRSGDLSVYWYQQSLDQGLQFLIQYYNGEERAKGNILERFSAQQFPDLHSELNLSSLELGDSALYFCASSKRTSGAYEQYFGPGTRLTVT.

The gene calls are TRBV6-1 and TRBJ2-3, with 7 positions matching TRBD1. The CDR3 runs 17 residues. CDR1 and CDR2 from the germline V gene are MNHNS and SASEGT. The V segment lost 0 bases and the J segment 0 bases; nucleotides outside the gene matches: 6. CDR3 sequence reads: CASSEAATGRSTDTQYF. In DNA, the CDR3 is TGTGCCAGCAGTGAAGCGGCGACAGGGAGAAGCACAGATACGCAGTATTTT.

V usage is TRBV29-1 and J usage is TRBJ2-3; 7 nucleotides agree with TRBD2. The CDR3 spans 12 residues. V lost 6 bases and J lost 4; bases outside the gene matches: 4. CDR1 is SQVTM, CDR2 ANQGSEA, per germline. CDR3 nucleotide sequence: TGCAGCGTGACACTAGCGTCAGATACGCAGTATTTT. Translating gives CSVTLASDTQYF.

V is TRBV6-5 and J is TRBJ1-1; D may be TRBD1 (5 bases). V was clipped by 7 bases and J by 6 bases, with 15 bases between them. Germline V lookup: CDR1 MNHEY, CDR2 SVGAGI. The CDR3 is 13 residues long. CDR3 in DNA: TGTGCCAGCACCCCCCGGGGGAGGCCTGAAGCTTTCTTT. This translates into CASTPRGRPEAFF.